The subject of this entry is one T cell receptor beta chain. Its matching antigen is unknown. This entry comes from a study of OX40 agonist ivuxolimab in advanced cancers. General study findings and limits: Low normalized T-cell clonal expansion also characterized some of the nonresponders.

Data came from immunoSEQ multiplex PCR; TCRdb stores just in-frame clones and leaves some out. The sample holds around 70,000 clones, roughly 87% seen once. The receptor was isolated from an adult with an advanced solid tumor such as melanoma, head and neck, liver or kidney cancer. Specimen: CD4+ or CD8+ T cells sorted from blood, collected in a trial of the OX40 agonist ivuxolimab.

CDR3 sequence (DNA): TGTGCCAGCAGCCCCTGGACAGGGACCACAGATACGCAGTATTTT. Residues: CASSPWTGTTDTQYF. This chain connects TRBV7-2 to TRBJ2-3; 8 bases line up with TRBD1. The CDR3 length is 15 residues. Germline assignment: CDR1 SGHTA and CDR2 FQGNSA. V dropped 5 bases and J dropped 2; count of bases not matched to a gene: 6.